The clone carrying this TCR beta chain was detected a few times. Its antigen is undetermined. They isolated at least 6 million PBMCs from each sample. With a J-beta primer mix and a sample-barcoded 5' primer, a second PCR ran about 7 to 12 cycles. One entry per CDR3 protein results from TCRdb running MiXCR on the 5' RACE reads. The sample records some 730,000 distinct CDR3 sequences, about 20% being singletons. This record belongs to a study of blood T cells in healthy people across ages. Overall study results and limits: Per million T cells, the diversity of TCR beta decreased roughly linearly as age advanced.

This CDR3 spans 13 amino acids. Germline CDR1 SEHNR, CDR2 FQNEAQ (reference sequence). Deletions cut 6 bases from V and 7 bases from J, with 15 bases between. This sequence originates from a man in his 70s in good health. Sequencing was performed on blood. The V call is TRBV7-9, the J call TRBJ1-2, with D possibly matching TRBD1 (5 bases). The CDR3 DNA reads as TGTGCCAGCAGGTGGGGCTCTGAAGGTGGCTACACCTTC. Translation: CASRWGSEGGYTF.